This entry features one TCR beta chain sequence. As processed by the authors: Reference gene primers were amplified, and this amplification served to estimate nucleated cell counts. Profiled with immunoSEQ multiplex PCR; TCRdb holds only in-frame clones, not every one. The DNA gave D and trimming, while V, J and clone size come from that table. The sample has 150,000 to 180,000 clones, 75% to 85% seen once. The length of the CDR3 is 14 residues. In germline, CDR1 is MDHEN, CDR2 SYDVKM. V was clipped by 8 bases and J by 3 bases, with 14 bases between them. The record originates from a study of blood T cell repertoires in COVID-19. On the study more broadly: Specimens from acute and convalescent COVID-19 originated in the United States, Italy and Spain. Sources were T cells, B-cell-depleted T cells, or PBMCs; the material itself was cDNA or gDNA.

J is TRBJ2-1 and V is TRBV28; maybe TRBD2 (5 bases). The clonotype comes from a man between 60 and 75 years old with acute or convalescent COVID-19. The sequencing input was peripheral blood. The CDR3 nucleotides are TGTGCCAGCGAGCCCAGCGGTTACTACAATGAGCAGTTCTTC. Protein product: CASEPSGYYNEQFF.